Below are 3 T cell receptor beta chains sequenced from a single sample in a study of CD8 T cells in ankylosing spondylitis. TCRdb called the 5' RACE reads again in MiXCR, with one record for every CDR3 protein. The top ten hold around 7.6% of the sample, which has 150,000 to 200,000 distinct CDR3 sequences, 18% seen once. The sequencing input was blood, either unsorted or a sorted T cell fraction (not recorded which). The origin of the receptors is a male donor with ankylosing spondylitis or in good health (not recorded which).

The V gene is TRBV5-1, the J gene TRBJ2-1; D perhaps matches TRBD2 (6 bases). Germline V CDR1 and CDR2: SGHRS, YFSETQ. The CDR3 covers 14 residues. Trimming left V 7 bases short and J 2 bases short, with 13 bases between. CDR3 bases: TGCGCCAGCTCTACGGGGGAGGCCTACAATGAGCAGTTCTTC. It codes for CASSTGEAYNEQFF.

This clonotype has only a few counts. This chain joins TRBV7-8 and TRBJ2-2; 7 bases align to TRBD2. The V segment lost 5 bases and the J segment 0 bases; nucleotides outside the gene matches: 6. Germline CDR1 is SGHVS and CDR2 is FQNEAQ. This CDR3 contains 16 residues. The CDR3 region is CASSLPGLANTGELFF. In nucleotides, the CDR3 is TGTGCCAGCAGCCTCCCCGGACTAGCGAACACCGGGGAGCTGTTTTTT.

This clonotype was recorded at least ten times. This chain's CDR3 is CSARDSWMDGTIYF. The DNA for the CDR3 is TGCAGTGCTAGAGATAGTTGGATGGATGGCACCATATATTTT. The chain combines TRBV20-1 with TRBJ1-3; D ambiguous. The CDR3 runs to 14 residues. V was cut by 0 bases and J by 9 bases, with 15 bases left in between. Germline V gene sequence: CDR1 DFQATT, CDR2 SNEGSKA (reference sequence).